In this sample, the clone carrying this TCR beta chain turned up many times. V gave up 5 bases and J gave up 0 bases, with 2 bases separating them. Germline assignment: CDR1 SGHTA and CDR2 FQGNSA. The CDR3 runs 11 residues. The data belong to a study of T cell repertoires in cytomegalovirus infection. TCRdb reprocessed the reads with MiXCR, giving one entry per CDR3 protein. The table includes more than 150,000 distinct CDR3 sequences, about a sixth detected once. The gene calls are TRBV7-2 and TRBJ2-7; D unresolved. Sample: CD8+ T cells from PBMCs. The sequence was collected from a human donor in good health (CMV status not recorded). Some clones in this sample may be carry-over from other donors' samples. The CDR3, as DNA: TGTGCCAGCAGCCCCTCCTACGAGCAGTACTTC. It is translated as CASSPSYEQYF.